This paragraph reports one TCR beta chain. Its antigen is unknown. The data stem from a study of beta chain features in type 1 diabetes. At the level of the study: On cell yields, gender and age, patients and healthy donors were similar. Overall study findings and caveats: Compared to healthy donors, patients appeared to have naive, central memory and Treg TCRB repertoires that were more alike. The VDJ junctions of type 1 diabetes patients carried fewer insertions and more deletions. Cells carrying high TCR expression could end up over-represented when cDNA is sequenced.

Germline V lookup: CDR1 LGHNA, CDR2 YNFKEQ. The CDR3 has 13 amino acids. V was clipped by 3 bases and J by 5 bases, with 10 bases between them. Sequenced material consisted of expressed TCRB transcripts (all of the isolated RNA was reverse transcribed). Data came from immunoSEQ multiplex PCR; TCRdb stores just in-frame clones and leaves some out. The sample gives some 900,000 clones, 17% of which show up once; 0.023% is in the top ten. The chain is built from TRBV4-2 and TRBJ1-1; D is perhaps TRBD1 (5 bases). Sequenced material: naive CD4+ T cells from blood. The sequence was obtained from a woman aged 18-35 years in good health. The CDR3 nucleotides read TGTGCCAGCAGCCATTTGGGGGGGACTGAAGCTTTCTTT. Translated, it gives CASSHLGGTEAFF.